The source of this TCR beta chain is a study of T cell responses to AZD1222 COVID-19 vaccine. Study context: The study pooled second doses at about 4 or about 12 weeks. Study-wide findings and caveats: Spike-specific TCR breadth and depth both grew after two AZD1222 doses. Seropositive status at baseline applied to only five or six AZD1222 recipients. The sample set comprised mostly white British donors with more females, and clonal diversity was possibly underestimated.

CDR3 length equals 14 residues. The germline V gene has CDR1 SEHNR and CDR2 FQNEAQ (reference sequence). With 5 bases removed from V and 3 bases from J, the gap between germline ends came to 13 bases. Sequencing was performed with immunoSEQ multiplex PCR; in TCRdb, only in-frame clones are kept and a portion is missing. This table holds 150,000 to 200,000 clones, nearly 95% found once. To note about this clone: Its antigen is not identified.

The gene calls are TRBV7-9 and TRBJ1-2; D may be TRBD1 (6 bases). The clonotype comes from an adult in good health. Sequences were derived from peripheral blood, sampled on day 0 of AZD1222 vaccination. The chain's CDR3 is CASSNQTGYYGYTF. In nucleotides, the CDR3 is TGTGCCAGCAGCAACCAAACAGGGTACTATGGCTACACCTTC.